The 25 T cell receptor beta chains given below trace back to one sample, sequenced in a study of T cell responses to AZD1222 COVID-19 vaccine. Using immunoSEQ multiplex PCR, the repertoire was profiled, and TCRdb retains in-frame clones only, with some absent. This table has some 200,000 clones, around 90% appearing once. Here the sequenced sample was peripheral blood, taken 28 days after the second AZD1222 dose. The source is an adult who received the AZD1222 COVID-19 vaccine.

The chain joins TRBV7-3 to TRBJ2-3; D gene uncertain. CDR1 is SGHTA and CDR2 is FQGTGA in the germline V gene. The CDR3 sequence is 13 residues long. The V end lost 7 bases, the J end lost 1 base, and 9 bases lay between the germline ends. The CDR3 DNA is TGTGCCAGCAAGCCCGCGGGCACAGATACGCAGTATTTT. The encoded protein is CASKPAGTDTQYF.

The rearrangement uses TRBV7-2 and TRBJ2-5, with 11 bases aligning to TRBD2. This CDR3 region has 16 residues. Germline V lookup: CDR1 SGHTA, CDR2 FQGNSA. Trimming at V came to 5 bases and at J to 2 bases, leaving 7 bases not matched to a gene. The CDR3 DNA follows: TGTGCCAGCAGCGAAGGACTAGCGGGCCCGCAAGAGACCCAGTACTTC. As protein: CASSEGLAGPQETQYF.

The chain employs TRBV6-1 and TRBJ1-1, with D possibly being TRBD1 (5 bases). Germline V CDR1 and CDR2: MNHNS, SASEGT. Trimming removed 7 bases from V and 8 bases from J, with 8 bases in between. The CDR3 runs to 10 residues. The CDR3 nucleotides read TGTGCCAGCACCAGGGACGAAGCTTTCTTT. Translated, it gives CASTRDEAFF.

The chain recombines TRBV10-3 with TRBJ1-5; the D gene is possibly TRBD1 (6 bases). The CDR3 spans 13 residues. V was clipped by 6 bases and J by 5 bases, with 11 bases between them. CDR1 is ENHRY and CDR2 is SYGVKD in the germline V gene. CDR3 residues: CAIRERGDQPQHF. DNA for the CDR3: TGTGCCATCAGAGAAAGGGGGGATCAGCCCCAGCATTTT.

This clone has a single count. The V call is TRBV28, the J call TRBJ2-7; 8 bases map to TRBD1. V gave up 8 bases and J gave up 2 bases; unmatched junction bases: 5. Germline assignment: CDR1 MDHEN and CDR2 SYDVKM. The CDR3 consists of 13 residues. CDR3 region: CASGGQVPYEQYF. The CDR3 DNA reads as TGTGCCAGCGGGGGACAGGTCCCCTACGAGCAGTACTTC.

V is TRBV10-3 and J is TRBJ2-3, with 13 bases identical to TRBD2. Germline V gene data show CDR1 as ENHRY and CDR2 as SYGVKD. Trimming cost V 4 bases and J 0 bases; bases outside gene matches: 7. The CDR3 has 18 amino acids. The CDR3 is CAISVGLAGAESTDTQYF. CDR3 nucleotides: TGTGCCATCAGTGTAGGACTAGCGGGAGCGGAAAGCACAGATACGCAGTATTTT.

The CDR3 DNA follows: TGTGCCAGCAGCTTACGGCTGAGCTCCTACGAGCAGTACTTC. It is translated as CASSLRLSSYEQYF. The J gene is TRBJ2-7, the V gene TRBV7-2; D is unresolved. V shed 2 bases and J shed 0 bases, with 8 bases lying between them. This CDR3 spans 14 amino acids. The germline CDR1 and CDR2 sequences are SGHTA and FQGNSA.

The chain links TRBV5-6 to TRBJ2-3, with TRBD2 matching 7 bases. In germline, CDR1 is SGHDT, CDR2 YYEEEE. The CDR3 has 10 residues. The ends lost 7 bases at V and 9 bases at J; junction bases unmatched: 2. The CDR3 spells CASSGGTQYF. The CDR3 DNA is TGTGCCAGCTCGGGGGGAACGCAGTATTTT.

The genes are TRBV27 and TRBJ2-3; no firm D call. Germline CDR1 reads MNHEY; CDR2 reads SMNVEV (reference sequence). This CDR3 has 14 residues. Trimming left V 11 bases short and J 0 bases short, with 15 bases between. CDR3 nucleotides: TGTGCCGTCTCCGGCAGGTATAGCACAGATACGCAGTATTTT. This encodes CAVSGRYSTDTQYF.

The V and J genes are TRBV28 and TRBJ1-1; TRBD1 matches at 9 bases. The V and J ends lost 5 bases and 6 bases, in that order; junction bases with no gene match: 10. The CDR3 runs to 15 residues. The V gene's germline CDR1 is MDHEN and CDR2 SYDVKM. CDR3 in DNA: TGTGCCAGCAGTAAGCCCCGGACAGGGGAGTCTGAAGCTTTCTTT. It translates to CASSKPRTGESEAFF.

This chain uses TRBV6-6 with TRBJ1-6; maybe TRBD1 (6 bases). Trimming removed 10 bases from V and 7 bases from J, with 11 bases in between. The germline CDR1 and CDR2 sequences are MNHNY and SVGAGI (reference sequence). This CDR3 is built from 12 residues. The DNA for the CDR3 is TGTGCCATTAGGGGGGAGAATTCACCCCTCCACTTT. Translating it yields CAIRGENSPLHF.

V usage is TRBV30 and J usage is TRBJ1-1; 8 bases are shared with TRBD1. This CDR3 comprises 19 residues. Losses at the gene ends were 3 bases for V and 0 bases for J; bases not matched to a gene: 18. CDR1 and CDR2 from the germline V gene are GTSNPN and SVGIG (reference sequence). The chain's CDR3 is CAWRPNLRGPGGLNTEAFF. CDR3 coding DNA: TGTGCCTGGAGGCCCAACTTGCGAGGACCAGGGGGCCTGAACACTGAAGCTTTCTTT.

The V and J genes are TRBV6-5 and TRBJ2-7; 7 nucleotides agree with TRBD1. CDR1 is MNHEY and CDR2 is SVGAGI in the germline V gene. V was clipped by 6 bases and J by 3 bases; unmatched bases: 8. The CDR3 runs 14 residues. The CDR3 bases are TGTGCCAGCAGCCATCTGACAGGGCACTACGAGCAGTACTTC. Protein: CASSHLTGHYEQYF.

The J gene is TRBJ2-5, the V gene TRBV7-2; perhaps TRBD1 as D (5 bases). Per germline, CDR1 SGHTA and CDR2 FQGNSA. The V end was cut by 2 bases, the J end by 5 bases, with 15 bases between. There are 15 residues in the CDR3. CDR3 nucleotide sequence: TGTGCCAGCAGCTTATTCCAGGGCTCTATGGAGACCCAGTACTTC. It is translated as CASSLFQGSMETQYF.

This rearrangement joins TRBV21-1 to TRBJ2-2; the D call TRBD2 from the table was never checked on the DNA. TRBV21-1 is labeled a pseudogene. CDR3 length equals 18 residues. The CDR3 coding sequence is TGTGCCAGCAGCAATACCCACACTAGCGGGAGTGGGACCGGGGAGCTGTTTTTT. Translation gives CASSNTHTSGSGTGELFF.

The V gene is TRBV28, the J gene TRBJ1-2; 9 bases line up with TRBD1. Looked up from germline, CDR1 is MDHEN and CDR2 is SYDVKM. CDR3 size: 15 residues. V shed 5 bases, J shed 8 bases, and the junction held 12 bases outside the gene matches. CDR3 nucleotides: TGTGCCAGCAGTCACGGGACAGGGCGCCAGAAAGGCTACACCTTC. Its protein is CASSHGTGRQKGYTF.

This clone came up once. The chain combines TRBV27 with TRBJ1-4; D perhaps matches TRBD1 (6 bases). CDR1 and CDR2 (germline): MNHEY, SMNVEV (reference sequence). This CDR3 comprises 14 residues. The V end was cut by 5 bases, the J end by 7 bases, with 14 bases between. The CDR3 DNA sequence: TGTGCCAGCAGTGGGAGGGGGGCTGGTGAAAAACTGTTTTTT. Translated, it gives CASSGRGAGEKLFF.

The V gene is TRBV7-3, the J gene TRBJ2-3; tentatively, D is TRBD1 or TRBD2 (5 bases each). Trimming pared 2 bases from V and 2 bases from J, leaving 11 bases between. Germline-derived CDR1 and CDR2 are SGHTA and FQGTGA. This CDR3 is built from 15 residues. The CDR3 coding sequence is TGTGCCAGCAGCTTACGGCAGGGACCCACAGATACGCAGTATTTT. Translating gives CASSLRQGPTDTQYF.

The chain has TRBV18 and TRBJ2-7; perhaps TRBD1 as D (6 bases). The CDR3 length is 13 residues. V was trimmed by 4 bases and J by 4 bases, leaving 11 bases between them. Germline CDR1 is KGHSH and CDR2 is LQKENI. For the CDR3, the DNA is TGTGCCAGCTCACTGGGGGACAATTACGAGCAGTACTTC. This gives the protein CASSLGDNYEQYF.

The genes are TRBV7-2 and TRBJ1-1, with D possibly matching TRBD1 (5 bases). Germline V gene sequence: CDR1 SGHTA, CDR2 FQGNSA. The CDR3 totals 15 residues. The V gene lost 3 bases and the J gene lost 2 bases, with 13 bases spanning the gap. The CDR3 DNA reads TGTGCCAGCAGCTTCGGTGGGGCAGGAAACACTGAAGCTTTCTTT. Translating gives CASSFGGAGNTEAFF.

This clone occurred once. The chain has TRBV2 and TRBJ2-5; 14 nucleotides align to TRBD2. Germline V CDR1 and CDR2: SNHLY, FYNNEI. J was trimmed by 5 bases and V by 7 bases; bases with no gene match: 12. This CDR3 contains 17 residues. Here the CDR3 reads CASTVGLAGGMGETQYF. The CDR3 DNA sequence: TGTGCCAGCACCGTTGGACTAGCGGGAGGTATGGGGGAGACCCAGTACTTC.

The J gene is TRBJ2-7, the V gene TRBV9; the D is unclear. This CDR3 region has 11 residues. In germline, CDR1 is SGDLS, CDR2 YYNGEE. V lost 4 bases to trimming and J lost 3 bases, with 5 bases between them. CDR3 nucleotides: TGTGCCAGCAGCTACGGCTACGAGCAGTACTTC. Its protein product is CASSYGYEQYF.

The rearrangement uses TRBV6-2 or TRBV6-3 and TRBJ1-1, with D possibly being TRBD1 (5 bases). In germline, CDR1 is MNHEY, CDR2 SVGEGT. The CDR3 spans 14 residues. Trimming stripped 5 bases from V and 4 bases from J, with 14 bases between. The CDR3 is CASSPRDYGTEAFF. As DNA, the CDR3 is TGTGCCAGCAGTCCCCGGGACTACGGCACTGAAGCTTTCTTT.

This chain connects TRBV7-9 to TRBJ1-2; D is possibly TRBD1 (5 bases). The CDR3 is 14 residues long. Trimming pared 1 base from V and 7 bases from J, leaving 13 bases between. Germline V gene sequence: CDR1 SEHNR, CDR2 FQNEAQ (reference sequence). The CDR3: CASSLGSGLLGYTF. CDR3 in DNA: TGTGCCAGCAGCTTAGGGTCAGGGCTCCTTGGCTACACCTTC.

A single count supports this clone. The CDR3 DNA is TGTGCCAGCAGTCGACAGTCAACTAATGAAAAACTGTTTTTT. It is translated as CASSRQSTNEKLFF. The chain uses TRBV7-2 and TRBJ1-4, with a weak D call TRBD1 (5 bases). V lost 6 bases, J lost 0 bases, and 8 bases lay in between. The CDR3 extends over 14 amino acids. CDR1 SGHTA and CDR2 FQGNSA come from the germline V gene.